Listed below are T cell receptor beta chains from one sample, sequenced in a study of blood T cell repertoires in COVID-19. Clones were sequenced by immunoSEQ multiplex PCR, and TCRdb holds only the in-frame ones, with some missing. The sample consists of around 300,000 clones, around 87% of them appearing once. Sequencing was done on a sample of PBMCs or T cells enriched from blood (not recorded which). Receptors were obtained from a woman aged 18-29 years who had recovered from COVID-19. CDR3s include the opening cysteine and the closing phenylalanine or tryptophan. Each record gives: V gene, J gene, D gene, clone size, CDR3 protein, CDR3 DNA. The D gene is left open where the match is weak. Clone size appears in some rows only: once, few, many, or a class for an expanded clone.

V: TRBV5-1; J: TRBJ1-1; D: -; size: -; CDR3: CASNLAQGQGTEAFF; DNA: TGCGCCAGCAACTTGGCACAGGGTCAAGGCACTGAAGCTTTCTTT
V: TRBV29-1; J: TRBJ2-7; D: -; size: -; CDR3: CSVILPSGSEQYF; DNA: TGCAGCGTAATTTTACCCTCTGGCTCCGAGCAGTACTTC
V: TRBV6-1; J: TRBJ2-3; D: -; size: -; CDR3: CASSELEGTDTQYF; DNA: TGTGCCAGCAGTGAACTGGAGGGCACAGATACGCAGTATTTT
V: TRBV30; J: TRBJ1-2; D: -; size: -; CDR3: CAWTTWGGDGYTF; DNA: TGTGCCTGGACCACTTGGGGGGGGGATGGCTACACCTTC
V: TRBV2; J: TRBJ2-7; D: -; size: -; CDR3: CASSDSSYEQYF; DNA: TGTGCCAGCAGCGACAGTTCCTACGAGCAGTACTTC
V: TRBV5-1; J: TRBJ1-1; D: TRBD1; size: -; CDR3: CASSLGGGTAYEAFF; DNA: TGCGCCAGCAGCTTGGGAGGCGGGACAGCTTATGAAGCTTTCTTT
V: TRBV27; J: TRBJ1-1; D: TRBD1; size: -; CDR3: CASSYQGANTEAFF; DNA: TGTGCCAGCAGTTATCAGGGGGCGAACACTGAAGCTTTCTTT
V: TRBV28; J: TRBJ1-4; D: -; size: -; CDR3: CASSFGGRELFF; DNA: TGTGCCAGCAGTTTCGGAGGGCGGGAACTGTTTTTT
V: TRBV5-4; J: TRBJ2-7; D: TRBD1; size: -; CDR3: CASSWGQGDEQYF; DNA: TGTGCCAGCAGCTGGGGACAGGGCGACGAGCAGTACTTC
V: TRBV30; J: TRBJ1-2; D: -; size: -; CDR3: CAWSGGPRRHGYTF; DNA: TGTGCCTGGAGTGGGGGCCCCCGTAGACATGGCTACACCTTC
V: TRBV27; J: TRBJ2-7; D: TRBD2; size: -; CDR3: CASSFLASGGPGEQYF; DNA: TGTGCCAGCAGTTTTCTGGCTAGCGGGGGGCCAGGTGAGCAGTACTTC
V: TRBV5-1; J: TRBJ2-2; D: TRBD1; size: -; CDR3: CASSLRTGNTGELFF; DNA: TGCGCCAGCAGCCTTAGGACAGGGAACACCGGGGAGCTGTTTTTT
V: TRBV2; J: TRBJ2-5; D: TRBD2; size: few; CDR3: CASKGLGAGGETQYF; DNA: TGTGCCAGCAAGGGACTAGGAGCGGGAGGTGAGACCCAGTACTTC
V: TRBV9; J: TRBJ2-2; D: -; size: once; CDR3: CASSVGRRDTGELFF; DNA: TGTGCCAGCAGCGTCGGACGCAGGGATACCGGGGAGCTGTTTTTT
V: TRBV2; J: TRBJ1-6; D: -; size: -; CDR3: CASRGRENSPLHF; DNA: TGTGCCAGCAGGGGCAGGGAAAATTCACCCCTCCACTTT
V: TRBV19; J: TRBJ1-6; D: -; size: once; CDR3: CASSTPERGNSPLHF; DNA: TGTGCCAGTAGTACCCCTGAAAGGGGTAATTCACCCCTCCACTTT
V: TRBV7-3; J: TRBJ2-1; D: TRBD1; size: -; CDR3: CASSHTGTGYGEQFF; DNA: TGTGCCAGCAGTCACACCGGGACAGGGTATGGTGAGCAGTTCTTC
V: TRBV4-2; J: TRBJ2-6; D: -; size: -; CDR3: CASSQHQGSAANVLTF; DNA: TGTGCCAGCAGCCAACACCAGGGGTCGGCGGCCAACGTCCTGACTTTC
V: TRBV7-2; J: TRBJ2-5; D: TRBD2; size: -; CDR3: CASSEELRGGSQYF; DNA: TGTGCCAGCAGCGAGGAACTGCGGGGGGGGTCCCAGTACTTC
V: TRBV3-1/TRBV3-2; J: TRBJ2-4; D: -; size: -; CDR3: CASSRWTVGRNIQYF; DNA: TGTGCCAGCAGCCGATGGACTGTGGGGAGAAACATTCAGTACTTC
V: TRBV6-1; J: TRBJ2-7; D: -; size: -; CDR3: CASSEGGLATEQYF; DNA: TGTGCCAGCAGTGAAGGGGGGCTGGCGACAGAGCAGTACTTC
V: TRBV29-1; J: TRBJ1-1; D: -; size: -; CDR3: CSVDHLYGAFF; DNA: TGCAGCGTTGACCACCTCTACGGGGCTTTCTTT
V: TRBV3-1/TRBV3-2; J: TRBJ2-5; D: TRBD2; size: -; CDR3: CASSQAAGGAGTQYF; DNA: TGTGCCAGCAGCCAAGCAGCGGGAGGGGCAGGGACCCAGTACTTC
V: TRBV3-1/TRBV3-2; J: TRBJ1-1; D: TRBD1; size: -; CDR3: CASSLWTGDTEAFF; DNA: TGTGCCAGCAGCCTGTGGACAGGGGACACTGAAGCTTTCTTT
V: TRBV4-2; J: TRBJ2-7; D: TRBD1; size: many; CDR3: CASSQETGTGGDEQYF; DNA: TGTGCCAGCAGCCAAGAAACCGGGACAGGGGGCGACGAGCAGTACTTC
V: TRBV4-2; J: TRBJ1-6; D: -; size: -; CDR3: CASSHIGSGPNNSPLHF; DNA: TGTGCCAGCAGCCATATAGGGAGTGGCCCTAATAATTCACCCCTCCACTTT
V: TRBV10-2; J: TRBJ2-7; D: -; size: once; CDR3: CASKEGAYEQYF; DNA: TGCGCCAGCAAAGAAGGGGCCTACGAGCAGTACTTC
V: TRBV5-8; J: TRBJ1-4; D: -; size: -; CDR3: CASSLAFGGNEKLFF; DNA: TGTGCCAGCAGCTTGGCTTTCGGGGGGAACGAAAAACTGTTTTTT
V: TRBV9; J: TRBJ1-5; D: -; size: -; CDR3: CASSVDEGYQPQHF; DNA: TGTGCCAGCAGCGTAGATGAGGGTTATCAGCCCCAGCATTTT
V: TRBV29-1; J: TRBJ1-1; D: TRBD1; size: -; CDR3: CSVARRQGGTEAFF; DNA: TGCAGCGTTGCCCGAAGACAGGGTGGGACTGAAGCTTTCTTT
V: TRBV19; J: TRBJ1-5; D: TRBD1; size: -; CDR3: CASSIRTGNQPQHF; DNA: TGTGCCAGTAGTATTCGGACAGGTAATCAGCCCCAGCATTTT
V: TRBV3-1/TRBV3-2; J: TRBJ2-3; D: TRBD2; size: -; CDR3: CASSQSPSGGDTQYF; DNA: TGTGCCAGCAGCCAATCTCCTAGCGGGGGGGATACGCAGTATTTT
V: TRBV27; J: TRBJ1-5; D: TRBD1; size: -; CDR3: CASSATGGHSNQPQHF; DNA: TGTGCCAGCAGTGCCACAGGGGGCCATAGCAATCAGCCCCAGCATTTT
V: TRBV18; J: TRBJ2-3; D: TRBD2; size: few; CDR3: CASSFSGGLTDTQYF; DNA: TGTGCCAGCTCATTCAGCGGGGGGCTCACAGATACGCAGTATTTT
V: TRBV28; J: TRBJ1-1; D: -; size: -; CDR3: CASRAGLNTEAFF; DNA: TGTGCCAGCAGGGCAGGGCTGAACACTGAAGCTTTCTTT
V: TRBV5-1; J: TRBJ2-5; D: -; size: -; CDR3: CASSLETFQETQYF; DNA: TGCGCCAGCAGCTTGGAGACTTTTCAAGAGACCCAGTACTTC
V: TRBV19; J: TRBJ1-4; D: -; size: -; CDR3: CASSIVSDGTTNEKLFF; DNA: TGTGCCAGTAGTATAGTAAGTGACGGGACAACTAATGAAAAACTGTTTTTT
V: TRBV19; J: TRBJ1-2; D: -; size: -; CDR3: CASIGRLRGSLEDYGYTF; DNA: TGTGCCAGTATCGGAAGGTTAAGGGGGTCGTTGGAGGACTATGGCTACACCTTC
V: TRBV7-9; J: TRBJ1-2; D: -; size: -; CDR3: CASTPVGVPRGGYTF; DNA: TGTGCCAGCACCCCCGTTGGTGTTCCCCGCGGTGGCTACACCTTC
V: TRBV7-2; J: TRBJ2-2; D: -; size: -; CDR3: CASSLFITGELFF; DNA: TGTGCCAGCAGCTTATTCATTACCGGGGAGCTGTTTTTT
V: TRBV4-2; J: TRBJ1-4; D: -; size: -; CDR3: CASSQVAGVGEKLFF; DNA: TGTGCCAGCAGCCAAGTGGCGGGGGTTGGTGAAAAACTGTTTTTT
V: TRBV15; J: TRBJ2-3; D: TRBD1; size: -; CDR3: CATSPQGTLSTDTQYF; DNA: TGTGCCACCAGCCCACAGGGGACACTTAGCACAGATACGCAGTATTTT
V: TRBV5-1; J: TRBJ1-6; D: -; size: -; CDR3: CASSSGVDNSPLHF; DNA: TGCGCCAGCAGCTCAGGGGTCGATAATTCACCCCTCCACTTT
V: TRBV9; J: TRBJ2-2; D: TRBD2; size: -; CDR3: CASSVVGSGGANTGELFF; DNA: TGTGCCAGCAGCGTAGTAGGTAGCGGGGGGGCAAACACCGGGGAGCTGTTTTTT
V: TRBV9; J: TRBJ1-5; D: TRBD1; size: -; CDR3: CASSPEAGGVGDQPQHF; DNA: TGTGCCAGCAGCCCGGAGGCAGGGGGCGTTGGGGATCAGCCCCAGCATTTT
V: TRBV6-5; J: TRBJ1-5; D: -; size: -; CDR3: CASIYRGSTGNQPQHF; DNA: TGTGCCAGCATTTATAGGGGGAGTACAGGCAATCAGCCCCAGCATTTT
V: TRBV4-1; J: TRBJ2-7; D: -; size: -; CDR3: CASSQDRAGASYEQYF; DNA: TGCGCCAGCAGCCAAGATAGGGCAGGGGCCTCCTACGAGCAGTACTTC
V: TRBV10-3; J: TRBJ1-5; D: TRBD1; size: -; CDR3: CAMGQGRQPQHF; DNA: TGTGCCATGGGACAGGGACGACAGCCCCAGCATTTT
V: TRBV13; J: TRBJ2-5; D: TRBD1; size: once; CDR3: CASSASDRDNQETQYF; DNA: TGTGCCAGCAGCGCGTCAGACAGGGACAACCAAGAGACCCAGTACTTC
V: TRBV5-4; J: TRBJ1-1; D: -; size: -; CDR3: CASRAMNTEAFF; DNA: TGTGCCAGCAGAGCAATGAACACTGAAGCTTTCTTT
V: TRBV19; J: TRBJ1-5; D: -; size: -; CDR3: CASSVREGRGNQPQHF; DNA: TGTGCCAGTAGTGTTCGTGAGGGCCGGGGCAATCAGCCCCAGCATTTT
V: TRBV7-2; J: TRBJ2-3; D: -; size: -; CDR3: CASSPGGFTDTQYF; DNA: TGTGCCAGCAGCCCTGGGGGGTTCACAGATACGCAGTATTTT
V: TRBV5-1; J: TRBJ1-1; D: TRBD1; size: -; CDR3: CASRDRLDGTEAFF; DNA: TGCGCCAGCCGGGACAGGTTGGATGGCACTGAAGCTTTCTTT
V: TRBV20-1; J: TRBJ2-4; D: -; size: -; CDR3: CSASSPLAKNIQYF; DNA: TGCAGTGCTAGTTCGCCACTAGCCAAAAACATTCAGTACTTC
V: TRBV4-1; J: TRBJ2-5; D: TRBD2; size: -; CDR3: CASSPYWRGQETQYF; DNA: TGCGCCAGCAGCCCCTATTGGCGGGGGCAAGAGACCCAGTACTTC
V: TRBV28; J: TRBJ1-5; D: -; size: -; CDR3: CASSPHLGQGGQPQHF; DNA: TGTGCCAGCAGTCCCCACCTTGGGCAGGGAGGTCAGCCCCAGCATTTT
V: TRBV20-1; J: TRBJ1-2; D: -; size: -; CDR3: CSASRDIDYGYTF; DNA: TGCAGTGCTAGTCGGGACATCGACTATGGCTACACCTTC
V: TRBV5-1; J: TRBJ1-5; D: -; size: -; CDR3: CASSLNGNQPQHF; DNA: TGCGCCAGCAGCTTGAACGGGAATCAGCCCCAGCATTTT
V: TRBV5-4; J: TRBJ2-3; D: TRBD2; size: -; CDR3: CASSPGGDLSDTQYF; DNA: TGTGCCAGCAGCCCCGGGGGGGATTTGTCAGATACGCAGTATTTT
V: TRBV5-4; J: TRBJ2-7; D: -; size: -; CDR3: CASSFPGQGSYEQYF; DNA: TGTGCCAGCAGCTTCCCGGGACAAGGGTCCTACGAGCAGTACTTC